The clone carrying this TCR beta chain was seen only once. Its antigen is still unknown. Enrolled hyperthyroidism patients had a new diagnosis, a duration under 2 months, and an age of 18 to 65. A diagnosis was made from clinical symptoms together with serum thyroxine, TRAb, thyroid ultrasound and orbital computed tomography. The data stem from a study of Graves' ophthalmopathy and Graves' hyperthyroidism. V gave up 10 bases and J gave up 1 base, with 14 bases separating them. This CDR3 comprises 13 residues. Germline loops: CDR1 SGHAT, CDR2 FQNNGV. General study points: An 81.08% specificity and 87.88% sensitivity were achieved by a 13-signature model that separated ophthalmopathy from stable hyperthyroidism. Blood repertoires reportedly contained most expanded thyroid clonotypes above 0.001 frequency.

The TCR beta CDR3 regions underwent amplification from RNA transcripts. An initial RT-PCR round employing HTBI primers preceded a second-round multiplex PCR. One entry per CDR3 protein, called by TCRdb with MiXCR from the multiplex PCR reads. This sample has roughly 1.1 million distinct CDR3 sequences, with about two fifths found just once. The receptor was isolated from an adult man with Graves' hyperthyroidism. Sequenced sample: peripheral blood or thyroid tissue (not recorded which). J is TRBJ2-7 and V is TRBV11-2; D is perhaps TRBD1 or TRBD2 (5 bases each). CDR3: CATPARESYEQYF. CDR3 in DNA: TGTGCCACCCCGGCCAGGGAGTCCTACGAGCAGTACTTC.